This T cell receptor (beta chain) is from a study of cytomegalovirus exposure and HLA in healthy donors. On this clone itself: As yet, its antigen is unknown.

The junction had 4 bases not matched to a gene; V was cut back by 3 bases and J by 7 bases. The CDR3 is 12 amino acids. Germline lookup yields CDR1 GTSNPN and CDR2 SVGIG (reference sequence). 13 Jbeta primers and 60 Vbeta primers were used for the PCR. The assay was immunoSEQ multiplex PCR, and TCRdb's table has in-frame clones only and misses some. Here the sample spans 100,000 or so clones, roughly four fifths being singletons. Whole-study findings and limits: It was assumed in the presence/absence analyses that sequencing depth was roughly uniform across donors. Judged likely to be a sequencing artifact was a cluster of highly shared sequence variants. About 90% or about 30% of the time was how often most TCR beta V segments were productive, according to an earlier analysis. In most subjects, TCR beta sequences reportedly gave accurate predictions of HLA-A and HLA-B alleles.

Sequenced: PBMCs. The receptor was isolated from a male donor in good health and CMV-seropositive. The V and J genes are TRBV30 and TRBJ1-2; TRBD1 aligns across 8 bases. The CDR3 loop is CAWSQGAGGYTF. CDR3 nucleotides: TGTGCCTGGAGCCAGGGGGCGGGTGGCTACACCTTC.